This T cell receptor beta chain comes out of a study of control samples from healthy donors and cancer patients (dated by TCRdb to the early 2020s). For CDR1 and CDR2, the germline V gene lists SGHRS and YFSETQ. V loses 0 bases of germline sequence and J loses 10 bases, and the interval between the two ends is 13 bases. CDR3 length: 14 amino acids, cysteine to phenylalanine. The only DNA kept is the CDR3, 42 bases in frame from the first base. To note about this clone: What this receptor recognizes is not known. No much larger clone is present one base from it, and per-base qualities are unavailable.

Library preparation employed the immunoSEQ multiplex PCR assay. This is the immuneACCESS table as TCRdb keeps it, with only in-frame sequences that have V and J called. A part of the clones is gone; compared with another copy, unresolved V genes explain less than half, and the rest is unexplained. Within this sample are approximately 110,000 clones, with approximately 89% of them counted one time only. Less than 9.5% of the sample belongs to the ten largest clones. The sample taken for sequencing was blood. This TCR was recovered from a woman between 18 and 29 years old in good health. This chain joins TRBV5-1 to TRBJ1-4; perhaps TRBD1 is the D gene, with 5 bases matching. The base sequence is TGCGCCAGCAGCTTGGGTGACAGAGCCGGAAAACTGTTTTTT. Its coded protein is CASSLGDRAGKLFF.